Below are 4 T cell receptor beta chains sequenced from a single sample in a study of T cell repertoires in cytomegalovirus infection. The antigens of these receptors remain unknown. From the reads, TCRdb called clonotypes with MiXCR, one entry per CDR3 protein. The data show roughly 990,000 distinct CDR3 sequences, approximately 31% seen once. Sequenced here: cultured CD8+ T cells from PBMCs, sampled from culture after CMV antigen stimulation. The receptors come from a human donor in good health (CMV status not recorded). Some clones in this sample may be carry-over from other donors' samples.

This rearrangement joins TRBV3-1 to TRBJ2-2; D might be TRBD1 or TRBD2, each matching 5 bases. Germline values: CDR1 LGHDT, CDR2 YNNKEL (reference sequence). Between the trimmed V and J ends, which lost 3 bases and 7 bases, there was a span of 15 bases. The CDR3 has 15 residues. CDR3 sequence reads: CASSHAGTGGGELFF. The CDR3 DNA follows: TGTGCCAGCAGCCACGCAGGGACCGGCGGCGGGGAGCTGTTTTTT.

The chain has TRBV7-4 and TRBJ1-2, with D perhaps matching TRBD1 (6 bases). The CDR3 runs to 13 residues. The ends were cut back, 6 bases at V and 6 bases at J, with 14 bases in the middle. Germline V gene data show CDR1 as SGHVT and CDR2 as SQSDAQ. CDR3 region: CASSLGGQDGYTF. For the CDR3, the DNA is TGTGCCAGCAGTCTTGGGGGGCAGGATGGCTACACCTTC.

The CDR3 spells CASSIPRSTEAFF. The DNA for the CDR3 is TGTGCCAGTAGTATACCTCGAAGTACTGAAGCTTTCTTT. The chain links TRBV19 to TRBJ1-1; D remains unclear. The V gene's germline CDR1 is LNHDA and CDR2 SQIVND (reference sequence). The CDR3 covers 13 residues. V was trimmed by 2 bases and J by 5 bases, leaving 9 bases between them.

The genes are TRBV6-2 or TRBV6-3 and TRBJ1-6, with D hard to call. V lost 8 bases, J lost 9 bases, and 14 bases lay in between. Germline V gives CDR1 MNHEY, CDR2 SVGEGT. This CDR3 region has 13 residues. The CDR3 region is CASGITSSSPLHF. In DNA, the CDR3 is TGTGCCAGCGGGATTACCTCTTCTTCACCCCTCCACTTT.